The subject of this entry is one TCR beta chain. Its specificity is not known. V lost 10 bases to trimming and J lost 3 bases, with 13 bases between them. Germline V gene sequence: CDR1 LNHDA, CDR2 SQIVND (reference sequence). CDR3 length: 12 amino acids. It was cDNA, reverse transcribed from extracted RNA, that served as the sequencing template. Clones were read by immunoSEQ multiplex PCR, and TCRdb kept only the in-frame ones, dropping some. The data contain 100,000 to 150,000 clones, about 46% of them singletons. The data stem from a study of CD8+ T cells in alopecia areata. Study observations and caveats: Affected scalp, especially in alopecia totalis/universalis, had a higher clonality than normal scalp did.

The sample consisted of CD8+ T cells sorted from blood, taken at week 0. The sequence was obtained from a human donor with alopecia areata. The chain uses TRBV19 and TRBJ2-7, with unresolved D. The CDR3 sequence: CATIDGLYEQYF. CDR3 DNA sequence: TGTGCCACCATAGACGGGCTCTACGAGCAGTACTTC.